The clone carrying this T cell receptor beta chain came up a few times. Its target is not known. Researchers made TCR beta libraries by using iRepertoire HTBI primers and running Arm-PCR on CDR3 regions. TCRdb reprocessed the multiplex PCR reads with MiXCR, giving one entry per CDR3 protein. The sample records roughly 350,000 distinct CDR3 sequences, around 15% being singletons. Time point reported: newly diagnosed GD, antithyroid drugs for less than 3 months. Scientists built the TCR library using RNA that was extracted from PBMCs. The EDTA tubes were filled with roughly 10 milliliters of drawn peripheral blood. This specimen comes from a study of regulatory T cells in long-lasting Graves disease. Findings and limits, study-wide: Compared with new cases, persistent Graves' patients showed reduced TCR diversity.

This same sample was also taken into another study, of T cells in Graves' hyperthyroidism and ophthalmopathy. That publication notes: Every diagnosis used clinical symptoms, serum thyroxine and TRAb, thyroid ultrasound and orbital computed tomography. The study used the HTBI primer set for a first-round RT-PCR of the TCR CDR3.

Specimen: peripheral blood mononuclear cells (PBMCs), collected at new diagnosis, from a patient treated with antithyroid drugs. The clonotype originates from a man aged 35-49 years with Graves disease.

In DNA form, the CDR3 reads TGTGCCAGCAGCTATCAGTCTTCGGCCCAGCATTTT. It yields the protein CASSYQSSAQHF. The rearrangement joins TRBV7-2 to TRBJ1-5, with D uncertain. The CDR3 is 12 residues long. Between the trimmed V and J ends, which lost 4 bases and 11 bases, there was a span of 12 bases. Germline V gene sequence: CDR1 SGHTA, CDR2 FQGNSA.